This record concerns one T cell receptor (beta chain) sequence. It was with unique molecular identifiers that the TCRbeta library was prepared. TCRdb re-analysed the PCR reads in MiXCR, keeping a single row per CDR3 protein. The sample yields 490,000 or so distinct CDR3 sequences, around 13% seen once. This record comes from a study of T-cell reconstitution after alpha-beta-depleted transplantation in children. The CDR3 covers 14 residues. CDR1 is SGHRS, CDR2 YFSETQ, per germline. The V end was cut by 4 bases, the J end by 1 base, with 11 bases between. The sample was PBMCs from the stem cell graft donor, taken from the stem cell graft. This rearrangement joins TRBV5-1 to TRBJ1-1, with D possibly matching TRBD1 (6 bases). The sequence was collected from a human donor who donated a stem cell graft to a child with combined immunodeficiency. For the CDR3, the DNA is TGCGCCAGCAGCATTCGACAGGCGAACACTGAAGCTTTCTTT. Amino acid sequence: CASSIRQANTEAFF.